This T cell receptor beta chain was recovered during a study of blood T cell repertoires in COVID-19. Study information: Researchers got acute and convalescent COVID-19 samples from the United States, Italy and Spain. From T cells, B-cell-depleted T cells, or PBMCs came the material, which was cDNA or gDNA.

This CDR3 has 15 residues. The germline gives CDR1 SGHTA, CDR2 FQGTGA. V was pared by 1 base and J by 8 bases, with 15 bases between. In the source study's methods: Estimated nucleated cell counts came from reference gene primer amplification. The assay was immunoSEQ multiplex PCR, and TCRdb's table has in-frame clones only and misses some. The DNA gave D and trimming, while V, J and clone size come from that table. The sample includes a few hundred thousand clones, 85% of them seen just once. The V call is TRBV7-3, the J call TRBJ2-1, with TRBD1 as a possible D gene (6 bases). Specimen: peripheral blood. The sequence derives from a man in his forties or fifties with active or convalescent COVID-19. The CDR3 DNA follows: TGTGCCAGCAGCTTAAGTTCGAGGGGGTTTGATGAGCAGTTCTTC. Its translation: CASSLSSRGFDEQFF.